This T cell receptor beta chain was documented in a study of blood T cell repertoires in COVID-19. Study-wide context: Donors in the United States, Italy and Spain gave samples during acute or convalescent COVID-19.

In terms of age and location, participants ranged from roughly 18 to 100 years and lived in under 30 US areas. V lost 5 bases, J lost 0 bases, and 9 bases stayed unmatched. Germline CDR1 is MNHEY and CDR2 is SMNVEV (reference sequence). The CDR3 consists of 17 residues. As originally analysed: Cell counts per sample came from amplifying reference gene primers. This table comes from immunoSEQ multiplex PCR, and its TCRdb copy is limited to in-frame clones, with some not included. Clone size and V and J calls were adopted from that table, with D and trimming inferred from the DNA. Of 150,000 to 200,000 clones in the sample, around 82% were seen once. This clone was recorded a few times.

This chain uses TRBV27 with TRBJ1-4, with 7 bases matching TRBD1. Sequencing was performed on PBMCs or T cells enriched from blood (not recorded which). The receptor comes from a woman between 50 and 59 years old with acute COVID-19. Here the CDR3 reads CASSPRQGPTTNEKLFF. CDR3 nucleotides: TGTGCCAGCAGTCCAAGACAGGGCCCTACAACTAATGAAAAACTGTTTTTT.